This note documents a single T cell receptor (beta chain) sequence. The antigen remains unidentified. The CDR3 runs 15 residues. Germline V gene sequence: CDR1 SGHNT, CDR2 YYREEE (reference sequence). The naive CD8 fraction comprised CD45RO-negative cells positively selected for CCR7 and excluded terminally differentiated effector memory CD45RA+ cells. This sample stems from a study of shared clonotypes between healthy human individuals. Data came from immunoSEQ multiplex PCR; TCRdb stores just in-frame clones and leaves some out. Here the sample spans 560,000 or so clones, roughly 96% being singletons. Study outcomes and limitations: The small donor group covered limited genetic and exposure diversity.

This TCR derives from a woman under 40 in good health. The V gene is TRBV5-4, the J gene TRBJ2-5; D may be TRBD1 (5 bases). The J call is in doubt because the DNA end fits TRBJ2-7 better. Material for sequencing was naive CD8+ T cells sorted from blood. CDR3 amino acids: CASSARTRQSYEQYF. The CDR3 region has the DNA TGTGCCAGCAGCGCCCGGACACGGCAGAGCTACGAGCAGTACTTC.